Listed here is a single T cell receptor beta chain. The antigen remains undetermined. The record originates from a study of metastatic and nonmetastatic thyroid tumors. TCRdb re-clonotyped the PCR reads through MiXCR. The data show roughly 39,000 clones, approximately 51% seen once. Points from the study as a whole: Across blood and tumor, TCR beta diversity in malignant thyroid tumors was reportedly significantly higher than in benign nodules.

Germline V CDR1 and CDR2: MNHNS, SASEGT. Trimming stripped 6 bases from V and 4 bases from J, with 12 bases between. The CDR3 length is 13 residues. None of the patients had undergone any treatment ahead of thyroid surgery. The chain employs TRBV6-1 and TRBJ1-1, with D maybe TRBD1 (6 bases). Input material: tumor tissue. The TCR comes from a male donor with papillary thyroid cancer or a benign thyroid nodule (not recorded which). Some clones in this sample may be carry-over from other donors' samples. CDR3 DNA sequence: TGTGCCAGCAGCCTAACAGGGCCCACTGAAGCTTTCTTT. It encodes CASSLTGPTEAFF.